This entry lists 31 T cell receptor beta chains sequenced from one sample in a study of blood T cell repertoires in COVID-19 (dated by TCRdb to about 2020). Libraries were prepared through the immunoSEQ multiplex PCR assay. The immuneACCESS repertoire file appears here via TCRdb, limited to in-frame rearrangements. These files lack a portion of the clones; in checked studies, under half of the deficit traces to unresolved V genes, and the cause of the others is not known. The table for this sample lists about 300,000 clones; about four fifths of them were counted only once. The ten largest clonotypes hold 1.4% to 1.5% of the sample. Sequences were obtained from peripheral blood. The receptors stem from a human donor with COVID-19, enrolled during active disease. The donor label of this sample is uncertain.

The rearrangement links TRBV5-8 to TRBJ2-7, with 8 positions matching TRBD2. The CDR3 contains 15 residues. The trim removed 2 bases at V and 4 bases at J, leaving 8 bases unmatched. Per germline, CDR1 SGHTS and CDR2 YDEGEE. The chain's CDR3 is CASSFKSGSGYEQYF. CDR3 nucleotide sequence: TGTGCCAGCAGCTTTAAGAGCGGGAGTGGGTACGAGCAGTACTTC.

CDR3 region: CASSLSLAGGPGYNEQFF. CDR3 bases: TGCGCCAGCAGCTTGAGCCTAGCGGGAGGGCCGGGCTACAATGAGCAGTTCTTC. The chain combines TRBV5-1 with TRBJ2-1; 12 bases align to TRBD2. V lost 1 base and J lost 3; bases outside the gene matches: 8. Germline V CDR1 and CDR2: SGHRS, YFSETQ. The CDR3 covers 18 residues.

The chain is built from TRBV6-1 and TRBJ1-3, with D perhaps TRBD1 (6 bases). The CDR3 extends over 14 amino acids. The V gene's germline CDR1 is MNHNS and CDR2 SASEGT. V was clipped by 2 bases and J by 6 bases, with 11 bases between them. CDR3 sequence (DNA): TGTGCCAGCAGTGAACAGGGACAAGCAAACACCATATATTTT. As protein: CASSEQGQANTIYF.

The chain has TRBV5-1 and TRBJ2-2, with 13 bases lining up with TRBD2. Germline-derived CDR1 and CDR2 are SGHRS and YFSETQ. V was clipped by 4 bases and J by 2 bases; unmatched bases: 8. The length of the CDR3 is 18 residues. Written as DNA, the CDR3 is TGCGCCAGCAGCCCTCGGACTAGCGGGAGATCCAACACCGGGGAGCTGTTTTTT. It is translated as CASSPRTSGRSNTGELFF.

The chain has TRBV6-7 and TRBJ1-5; a possible D gene is TRBD1 (5 bases). TRBV6-7 is classed as an ORF, of uncertain function. V was cut by 6 bases and J by 2 bases, with 11 bases left in between. The CDR3 totals 14 residues. The CDR3 loop is CASSDIGGNQPQHF. Here the CDR3 DNA reads TGTGCCAGCAGCGACATAGGGGGCAATCAGCCCCAGCATTTT.

V gene TRBV3-1 (or the pseudogene TRBV3-2) combines with J gene TRBJ2-5, with TRBD2 matching 9 bases. The germline gives CDR1 LGHDT, CDR2 YNNKEL (reference sequence). V trimming: 5 bases; J trimming: 5 bases; junction bases outside the gene matches: 6. CDR3 size: 14 residues. The CDR3, as DNA: TGTGCCAGCAGCGCCGGGACTAGCAGTGAGACCCAGTACTTC. Amino acid sequence: CASSAGTSSETQYF.

The chain carries TRBV7-3 and TRBJ1-6; possible D gene TRBD1, 5 bases. CDR1 SGHTA and CDR2 FQGTGA come from the germline V gene. This CDR3 contains 14 residues. Trimming pared 5 bases from V and 11 bases from J, leaving 16 bases between. Written as DNA, the CDR3 is TGTGCCAGCAGCACCGGGACTTTGAGGGCACCCCTCCACTTT. Translated: CASSTGTLRAPLHF.

As concerns this clone: A junction end diverges from the germline sequence, so it may reflect a read error. This rearrangement joins TRBV7-7 to TRBJ2-5; TRBD2 agrees at 7 bases. This CDR3 is built from 15 residues. Germline V CDR1 and CDR2: SSHAT, FNYEAQ (reference sequence). CDR3 in DNA: TGTGCTAGCAGCTTTTCCCAGCGGGGTGAAGAGACCCAGTACTTC. It is translated as CASSFSQRGEETQYF.

The V and J genes are TRBV11-2 and TRBJ1-2; D gene unclear. Trimming removed 5 bases at V and 2 bases at J, with 6 bases between. The CDR3 totals 12 residues. The germline gives CDR1 SGHAT, CDR2 FQNNGV. CDR3 in amino acids: CASSEENYGYTF. The DNA of the CDR3 is TGTGCCAGCAGCGAGGAAAACTATGGCTACACCTTC.

The chain uses TRBV3-1 (or the pseudogene TRBV3-2) and TRBJ1-4, with TRBD1 identical over 9 bases. This CDR3 has 16 residues. The trim removed 1 base at V and 6 bases at J, leaving 6 bases unmatched. The V gene's germline CDR1 is LGHDT and CDR2 YNNKEL (reference sequence). The CDR3 coding sequence is TGTGCCAGCAGCCAAGGTTCGGGACAGGGCTATGAAAAACTGTTTTTT. This encodes CASSQGSGQGYEKLFF.

This chain connects TRBV9 to TRBJ2-7, with D possibly TRBD2 on 6 matching bases. This CDR3 is 14 amino acids long. Germline V gives CDR1 SGDLS, CDR2 YYNGEE. The V end was cut by 3 bases, the J end by 6 bases, with 16 bases between. The CDR3 loop reads CASSGPTSTGEQYF. In DNA, the CDR3 is TGTGCCAGCAGCGGCCCCACTAGCACTGGCGAGCAGTACTTC. Together with reference TRBV9 and TRBJ2-7, the CDR3 gives the full variable domain: DSGVTQTPKHLITATGQRVTLRCSPRSGDLSVYWYQQSLDQGLQFLIQYYNGEERAKGNILERFSAQQFPDLHSELNLSSLELGDSALYFCASSGPTSTGEQYFGPGTRLTVT.

In DNA form, the CDR3 reads TGTGCCAGCAGCTTCGGACCCTTGGAGGGGGAGCAGTACTTC. Translation gives CASSFGPLEGEQYF. The rearrangement uses TRBV7-2 and TRBJ2-7; D is possibly TRBD2 (6 bases). Germline assignment: CDR1 SGHTA and CDR2 FQGNSA. Trimming stripped 3 bases from V and 7 bases from J, with 16 bases between. CDR3 size: 14 residues.

This clone was seen a single time. The chain uses TRBV5-1 and TRBJ1-1; tentative D call: TRBD1 (5 bases). CDR1 SGHRS and CDR2 YFSETQ come from the germline V gene. V gave up 3 bases and J gave up 1 base, with 7 bases separating them. This CDR3 comprises 13 residues. CDR3 DNA sequence: TGCGCCAGCAGCTGGCAGGGGAACACTGAAGCTTTCTTT. Translation gives CASSWQGNTEAFF.

V usage is TRBV2 and J usage is TRBJ2-5; D is possibly TRBD1 (7 bases). The ends were cut back, 6 bases at V and 5 bases at J, with 13 bases in the middle. Per the germline V gene, CDR1 is SNHLY and CDR2 is FYNNEI. The CDR3 extends over 13 amino acids. CDR3: CASRGGGKETQYF. As DNA, the CDR3 is TGTGCCAGCAGAGGAGGGGGCAAGGAGACCCAGTACTTC.

The chain has TRBV2 and TRBJ2-7; the match to TRBD1 covers 9 bases. Germline V gene sequence: CDR1 SNHLY, CDR2 FYNNEI. After removal of 6 bases from V and 6 bases from J, the junction contained 6 bases not matched to a gene. The CDR3 length is 13 residues. The CDR3 region is CASSSGTGLEQYF. The CDR3 bases are TGTGCCAGCAGCTCCGGGACAGGGCTCGAGCAGTACTTC.

The rearrangement joins TRBV4-2 to TRBJ1-3, with D possibly being TRBD1 (6 bases). This CDR3 has 15 amino acids. V was clipped by 5 bases and J by 0 bases, with 11 bases between them. Germline loops: CDR1 LGHNA, CDR2 YNFKEQ. CDR3 bases: TGTGCCAGCAGCACAACAGGGAGCTCTGGAAACACCATATATTTT. Translating it yields CASSTTGSSGNTIYF.

This rearrangement joins TRBV9 to TRBJ2-1; TRBD2 matches at 11 bases. The CDR3 runs 14 residues. CDR1 is SGDLS, CDR2 YYNGEE, per germline. The V gene end was trimmed by 3 bases and the J gene end by 15 bases; junction bases not matched to a gene: 11. CDR3 amino acids: CASSATLGTSGPFF. CDR3 in DNA: TGTGCCAGCAGCGCCACCCTGGGGACTAGCGGCCCGTTCTTC.

For the CDR3, the DNA is TGTGCCAGCAGCCAAGCAGGGGGAGTAGAGCGAGCCGGGCCCCGGGGGAATGAGCAGTTCTTC. Translating it yields CASSQAGGVERAGPRGNEQFF. This chain uses TRBV3-1 (or the pseudogene TRBV3-2) with TRBJ2-1, with D possibly being TRBD1 (7 bases). The germline V and J ends were trimmed by 1 base and 7 bases, with 32 bases remaining between them. The CDR3 runs to 21 residues. In germline, CDR1 is LGHDT, CDR2 YNNKEL (reference sequence).

The chain combines TRBV6-6 with TRBJ2-1, with D possibly TRBD2 on 6 matching bases. Per germline, CDR1 MNHNY and CDR2 SVGAGI (reference sequence). V lost 0 bases and J lost 13, with 13 bases in between. This CDR3 contains 13 residues. This CDR3 is CASSYSPGSLQFF. The DNA of the CDR3 is TGTGCCAGCAGTTACTCCCCCGGGAGTCTACAGTTCTTC.

This chain joins TRBV28 and TRBJ1-6, with D hard to call. CDR1 and CDR2 (germline): MDHEN, SYDVKM. The germline V and J ends were trimmed by 3 bases and 9 bases, with 15 bases remaining between them. This CDR3 region has 15 residues. CDR3 protein: CASSLMSPEGSPLHF. The CDR3 nucleotides read TGTGCCAGCAGTTTGATGTCCCCAGAGGGTTCACCCCTCCACTTT.

The chain is built from TRBV5-4 and TRBJ2-7; 8 nucleotides match TRBD2. The CDR3 length is 14 residues. V trimming: 1 base; J trimming: 3 bases; junction bases outside the gene matches: 3. Germline V CDR1 and CDR2: SGHNT, YYREEE (reference sequence). The CDR3 protein is CASSLSREGYEQYF. In DNA form, the CDR3 reads TGTGCCAGCAGCTTGTCCCGGGAGGGCTACGAGCAGTACTTC.

The chain recombines TRBV28 with TRBJ1-1, with D perhaps TRBD1 (5 bases). There are 14 residues in the CDR3. In germline, CDR1 is MDHEN, CDR2 SYDVKM. With 6 bases removed from V and 1 base from J, the gap between germline ends came to 12 bases. The CDR3 DNA is TGTGCCAGCAGCCCGGTGACAGCGAACACTGAAGCTTTCTTT. It specifies CASSPVTANTEAFF.

This clone has a single count. The rearrangement uses TRBV18 and TRBJ1-1; 10 bases are shared with TRBD1. Germline V lookup: CDR1 KGHSH, CDR2 LQKENI. J lost 0 bases, V lost 7 bases, and 11 bases had no gene match. This CDR3 has 17 residues. CDR3 region: CASFLPSTGGMNTEAFF. In DNA, the CDR3 is TGTGCCAGCTTCCTGCCTTCGACAGGGGGCATGAACACTGAAGCTTTCTTT.

This chain joins TRBV24-1 and TRBJ2-3; 11 positions match TRBD2. The CDR3 spans 14 residues. Per germline, CDR1 KGHDR and CDR2 SFDVKD. V shed 7 bases, J shed 4 bases, and the junction held 3 bases outside the gene matches. The CDR3 DNA reads as TGTGCCACCAGCGTAGCGGGAGGGCCAGATACGCAGTATTTT. This encodes CATSVAGGPDTQYF.

The V call is TRBV4-1, the J call TRBJ2-7, with D hard to call. From germline, CDR1 is MGHRA and CDR2 YSYEKL. The CDR3 is made up of 10 amino acids. CDR3 loop: CVCQAYEQYF. The CDR3 DNA reads TGCGTGTGCCAGGCCTACGAGCAGTACTTC.

This clone was seen more than once but under ten times. The chain couples TRBV5-4 to TRBJ2-2; TRBD2 aligns across 7 bases. V shed 4 bases, J shed 7 bases, and the junction held 10 bases outside the gene matches. Germline V gives CDR1 SGHNT, CDR2 YYREEE (reference sequence). This CDR3 contains 15 residues. The CDR3 nucleotides are TGTGCCAGCAGCCCGGGACTAACGGGTAGCGGGGAGCTGTTTTTT. Its protein product is CASSPGLTGSGELFF.

Comments on this clone: One end of the junction varies from germline; a read error may be responsible. V usage is TRBV7-7 and J usage is TRBJ2-2; 7 positions match TRBD1. Germline CDR1 reads SSHAT; CDR2 reads FNYEAQ (reference sequence). This CDR3 spans 14 amino acids. The CDR3 DNA sequence: TGTGCTAGCAGCAAGGACAGGAGGTCCGGGGAGCTGTTTTTT. This translates into CASSKDRRSGELFF.

The V call is TRBV6-5, the J call TRBJ1-4; maybe TRBD1 (6 bases). The CDR3 extends over 14 amino acids. Germline CDR1 reads MNHEY; CDR2 reads SVGAGI. Trimming shortened V by 10 bases and J by 7 bases, and 19 bases separated the two germline ends. The CDR3, as DNA: TGTGCCACGAGGGGATCAGGGGTAGTTGAAAAACTGTTTTTT. Protein product: CATRGSGVVEKLFF.

J is TRBJ2-5 and V is TRBV15; D perhaps matches TRBD1 (5 bases). Germline CDR1 is LNHNV and CDR2 is YYDKDF (reference sequence). Trimming took off 3 bases at V and 4 bases at J, with 12 bases between the two ends. This CDR3 is 14 amino acids long. CDR3 nucleotide sequence: TGTGCCACCAGCAGTAACAGGCTGGGAGAGACCCAGTACTTC. It is translated as CATSSNRLGETQYF.

V usage is TRBV11-2 and J usage is TRBJ2-2; no clear D. The CDR3 consists of 14 residues. Germline V lookup: CDR1 SGHAT, CDR2 FQNNGV. V dropped 4 bases and J dropped 3 bases, with 9 bases sitting between them. This CDR3 is CASSSRGDTGELFF. The CDR3 bases are TGTGCCAGCAGCTCTCGAGGTGACACCGGGGAGCTGTTTTTT.

This rearrangement joins TRBV15 to TRBJ2-7; 12 bases match TRBD2. This CDR3 region has 16 residues. V shed 1 base, J shed 8 bases, and the junction held 9 bases outside the gene matches. Per germline, CDR1 LNHNV and CDR2 YYDKDF (reference sequence). The CDR3 sequence is CATSRGLAGVSGKQYF. CDR3 sequence (DNA): TGTGCCACCAGCAGAGGACTAGCGGGAGTTTCGGGCAAGCAGTACTTC.